This T cell receptor (beta chain) appears in the sequencing data of a study of monozygotic twins with inflammatory bowel disease. Each of the TCR libraries took around 3.5 ug of total RNA. cDNA for each sample came from eight separate reactions. Two rounds of nested PCR, of around 16 and 10 cycles, were run on TCRalpha and TCRbeta cDNA. TCRdb re-called the 5' RACE reads and gives one entry per CDR3 protein, without DNA. This sample's table reports about 300,000 distinct CDR3 sequences. Germline lookup yields CDR1 SGHTA and CDR2 FQGNSA. The CDR3 is 13 amino acids. Sequences were obtained from blood. The genes are TRBV7-2 and TRBJ1-5. The sequence came from a human donor with ulcerative colitis or Crohn's disease, or a healthy co-twin of an affected twin (not recorded which). The CDR3 reads CASSLGLNKPQHF. Supplemented by reference TRBV7-2 and TRBJ1-5, the full variable domain reads GAGVSQSPSNKVTEKGKDVELRCDPISGHTALYWYRQSLGQGLEFLIYFQGNSAPDKSGLPSDRFSAERTGGSVSTLTIQRTQQEDSAVYLCASSLGLNKPQHFGDGTRLSIL.